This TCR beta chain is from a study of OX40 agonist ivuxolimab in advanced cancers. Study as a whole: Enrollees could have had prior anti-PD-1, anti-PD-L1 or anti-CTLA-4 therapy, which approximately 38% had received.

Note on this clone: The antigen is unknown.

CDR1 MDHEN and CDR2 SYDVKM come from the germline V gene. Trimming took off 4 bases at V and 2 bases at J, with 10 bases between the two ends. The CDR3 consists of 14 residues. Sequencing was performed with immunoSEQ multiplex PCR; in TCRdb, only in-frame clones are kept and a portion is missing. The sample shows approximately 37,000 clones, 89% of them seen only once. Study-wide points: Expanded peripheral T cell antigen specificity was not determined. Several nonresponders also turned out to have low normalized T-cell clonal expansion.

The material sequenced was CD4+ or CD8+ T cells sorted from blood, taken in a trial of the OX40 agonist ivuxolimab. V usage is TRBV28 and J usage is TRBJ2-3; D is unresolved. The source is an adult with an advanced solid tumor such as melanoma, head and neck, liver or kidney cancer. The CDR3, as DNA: TGTGCCAGCAGTTCCGGGCCCACCACAGATACGCAGTATTTT. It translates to CASSSGPTTDTQYF.